This T cell receptor beta chain came from a study of T cell repertoires in cytomegalovirus infection (dated by TCRdb to the late 2010s). At the level of the whole study: Donor HLA type was relevant to the analysis, as public TCR beta signatures indicated carriage of CMV infection together with the matching HLA type. General conclusions and limits of the study: Carriers of CMV infection plus the relevant HLA type were discriminated by the cumulative frequency of public TCR beta family members in the study cohort and in an independent roughly 370-donor cohort. The ex vivo response was dominated by HLA-C-restricted CMV-specific TCR beta clonotypes, which also provided the single most frequent clonotype in two of eight donors.

Sequencing was carried out with an Illumina HiSeq 1500. TCRdb reprocessing: public reads trimmed at Q25 with fastp, clones called with MiXCR, in-frame beta chains kept. Every CDR3 protein is listed once, alongside the most common genes and DNA of its rows. This sample has some 300,000 distinct CDR3 sequences in its table, and around 10% of those were observed once. The top ten constitute approximately 2.3% of the sample. In this sample, this clonotype turned up many times. Its antigen has not been determined. Base qualities are not recorded, but no much larger clone differs from it by a single base. Source material: PBMCs. This TCR was sampled from a human donor in good health (CMV status not recorded). Some clones in this sample may be carry-over from other donors' samples.

In nucleotides, the sequence is TGTGCCAGCAGCTTAGTCGACTGGGGGACTAGCGGGATCTACAATGAGCAGTTCTTC. Translated, it reads CASSLVDWGTSGIYNEQFF. The sequence joins TRBV7-2 to TRBJ2-1; TRBD2 fits 13 bases in the junction. Compared with germline, V lacks 1 base and J lacks 3 bases; bases without a gene match: 9. Per the germline V gene, SGHTA is the CDR1 and FQGNSA is the CDR2. The CDR3 starts with the cysteine, ends with the phenylalanine, and has 19 residues. The read is trimmed to its CDR3 DNA, 57 bases read in frame from base 1.